A single T cell receptor (beta chain) is shown here with its context. With 60 Vbeta and 13 Jbeta primers, the PCR was carried out. The data were produced by immunoSEQ multiplex PCR, yet TCRdb's version contains in-frame clones alone and is incomplete. The profile shows about 100,000 clones, just under 80% of them singletons. V gave up 6 bases and J gave up 6 bases; unmatched junction bases: 5. The CDR3 is 13 residues long. Per the germline V gene, CDR1 is LGHNA and CDR2 is YNFKEQ. The data were taken from a study of cytomegalovirus exposure and HLA in healthy donors. The sequenced sample consisted of PBMCs. This clonotype was obtained from a young man in good health and CMV-seronegative. The chain has TRBV4-2 and TRBJ1-1, with 9 bases lining up with TRBD1. CDR3 amino acids: CASSPQGASEAFF. The CDR3 bases are TGTGCCAGCAGTCCACAGGGGGCCTCTGAAGCTTTCTTT.